This T cell receptor beta chain is from a study of shared clonotypes between healthy human individuals. For the study at large: Used for every donor were three CD4 naive, three CD4 memory, two CD8 naive and one CD8 memory plate.

As concerns this clone: The antigen is undetermined.

The study, taken as a whole, reports: The genetic and exposure-history diversity represented was limited by few donors. Memory subsets generally showed lower estimated richness than naive subsets.

Method: immunoSEQ multiplex PCR; TCRdb's copy keeps in-frame clones and lacks some. The repertoire holds approximately 2.4 million clones, with approximately 95% as singletons. Sequencing used naive CD4+ T cells sorted from blood. The subset was: CD45RA+ positively selected. The source of this sequence is a man between 18 and 29 years old in good health.

CDR3 sequence (DNA): TGTGCCAGCAGCGGATCGAAATGGCCTACCTACGAGCAGTACTTC. As protein: CASSGSKWPTYEQYF. V usage is TRBV21-1 and J usage is TRBJ2-7. TRBV21-1 is designated a pseudogene. The CDR3 is 15 amino acids.